A single sample gave rise to the 9 T cell receptor beta chains below, sequenced in a study of human T cells and chemical hapten exposure. The time point was: pre-sensitization, week 0. Treatment: therapeutic diphenylcyclopropenone sensitization with weekly scalp DPC. One entry per CDR3 protein results from TCRdb running MiXCR on the RACE reads. The sample carries around 120,000 distinct CDR3 sequences, roughly 14% recorded once. Sequenced here: whole blood, sampled in connection with sensitization to the hapten diphenylcyclopropenone (DPC). The receptors come from a woman aged 18-35 years with alopecia areata. Some clones in this sample may be carry-over from other donors' samples.

Details on this clonotype: A read error may explain this, as a much larger clone is one base away. This rearrangement joins TRBV9 to TRBJ2-1; the D is unclear. This CDR3 is built from 15 residues. CDR1 SGDLS and CDR2 YYNGEE come from the germline V gene. The CDR3 spells CASSQDGSSYNEQLF. As DNA, the CDR3 is TGTGCCAGCAGCCAAGACGGCAGCTCCTACAATGAGCAGCTCTTC.

This clonotype was seen a handful of times. The chain has TRBV6-2 or TRBV6-3 and TRBJ1-4; D is perhaps TRBD1 (5 bases). The CDR3 loop spans 13 amino acids. Trimming took 2 bases from V and 8 from J, leaving 9 bases between them. Germline V gives CDR1 MNHEY, CDR2 SVGEGT. The CDR3 DNA reads TGTGCCAGCAGTTACGGGACGGTCGAAAAACTGTTTTTT. Its protein is CASSYGTVEKLFF.

There are a few counts of this clonotype. V usage is TRBV3-1 and J usage is TRBJ2-3; 8 bases align to TRBD2. CDR3 length: 14 amino acids. CDR1 is LGHDT and CDR2 is YNNKEL in the germline V gene (reference sequence). With 6 bases clipped from V and 3 bases from J, the junction kept 5 bases outside the gene matches. In nucleotides, the CDR3 is TGTGCCAGCAGACGCAGCGGGGGAACAGATACGCAGTATTTT. It specifies CASRRSGGTDTQYF.

The table lists this clonotype with many counts. V and J are TRBV7-9 and TRBJ1-4; maybe TRBD1 (5 bases). The CDR3 is made up of 15 amino acids. Trimming shortened V by 3 bases and J by 4 bases, and 12 bases separated the two germline ends. Germline CDR1 and CDR2: SEHNR and FQNEAQ (reference sequence). DNA of the CDR3: TGTGCCAGCAGCTTTGGCGGGACGGATAATGAAAAACTGTTTTTT. It specifies CASSFGGTDNEKLFF.

The chain joins TRBV7-8 to TRBJ1-5; D not resolved. Trimming removed 2 bases at V and 1 base at J, with 9 bases between. Germline CDR1 SGHVS, CDR2 FQNEAQ. This CDR3 comprises 15 residues. CDR3 region: CASSLKGWSNQPQHF. The CDR3 region has the DNA TGTGCCAGCAGCTTAAAGGGTTGGAGCAATCAGCCCCAGCATTTT.

This clonotype showed up many times. The genes are TRBV2 and TRBJ1-1; TRBD1 aligns across 7 bases. J was trimmed by 8 bases and V by 8 bases; bases with no gene match: 11. Germline loops: CDR1 SNHLY, CDR2 FYNNEI. This CDR3 region has 13 residues. Here the CDR3 reads CASCCGDSGEAFF. CDR3 coding DNA: TGTGCCAGCTGCTGTGGGGACAGTGGGGAAGCTTTCTTT.

The chain combines TRBV6-2 or TRBV6-3 with TRBJ2-7; 8 bases map to TRBD1. Trimming took 2 bases from V and 1 from J; bases not matched to a gene: 4. The CDR3 runs to 15 residues. Germline V CDR1 and CDR2: MNHEY, SVGEGT. CDR3 protein: CASSYGDRLSYEQYF. DNA for the CDR3: TGTGCCAGCAGTTACGGGGACAGGCTTTCCTACGAGCAGTACTTC.

The chain is built from TRBV4-3 and TRBJ1-1; 10 nucleotides line up with TRBD1. V lost 3 bases and J lost 10; bases outside the gene matches: 2. Per the germline V gene, CDR1 is LGHNA and CDR2 is YSLEER. The CDR3 length is 12 residues. The CDR3 loop is CASSQTGGRAFF. The DNA for the CDR3 is TGCGCCAGCAGCCAGACAGGGGGCCGAGCTTTCTTT.

This clonotype was seen ten or more times. V usage is TRBV6-5 and J usage is TRBJ1-2; D may be TRBD1 (6 bases). Trimming shortened V by 7 bases and J by 2 bases, and 17 bases separated the two germline ends. Germline CDR1 reads MNHEY; CDR2 reads SVGAGI. The CDR3 totals 15 residues. CDR3 sequence reads: CASTEGQPSNYGYTF. Here the CDR3 DNA reads TGTGCCAGCACCGAAGGACAGCCTTCCAACTATGGCTACACCTTC.